This section outlines one T cell receptor beta chain sequence together with its context. These data are taken from a study of blood T cells in healthy people across ages. CDR3 size: 14 residues. The ends were cut back, 1 base at V and 4 bases at J, with 10 bases in the middle. CDR1 is SGHTA, CDR2 FQGNSA, per germline. PCR was performed a second time for about 7 to 11 cycles using a sample-barcoded 5' primer and a J-beta primer mix. TCRdb re-called the 5' RACE reads through MiXCR, storing one row per CDR3 protein. The sample shows 1.5 million to 2 million distinct CDR3 sequences, almost 35% of them seen only once.

The sequence was collected from a woman younger than 45 in good health. Sequencing input: blood. The chain links TRBV7-2 to TRBJ2-5; D perhaps matches TRBD2 (5 bases). The CDR3 reads CASSLVRVPETQYF. CDR3 coding DNA: TGTGCCAGCAGCTTAGTGAGGGTCCCAGAGACCCAGTACTTC.